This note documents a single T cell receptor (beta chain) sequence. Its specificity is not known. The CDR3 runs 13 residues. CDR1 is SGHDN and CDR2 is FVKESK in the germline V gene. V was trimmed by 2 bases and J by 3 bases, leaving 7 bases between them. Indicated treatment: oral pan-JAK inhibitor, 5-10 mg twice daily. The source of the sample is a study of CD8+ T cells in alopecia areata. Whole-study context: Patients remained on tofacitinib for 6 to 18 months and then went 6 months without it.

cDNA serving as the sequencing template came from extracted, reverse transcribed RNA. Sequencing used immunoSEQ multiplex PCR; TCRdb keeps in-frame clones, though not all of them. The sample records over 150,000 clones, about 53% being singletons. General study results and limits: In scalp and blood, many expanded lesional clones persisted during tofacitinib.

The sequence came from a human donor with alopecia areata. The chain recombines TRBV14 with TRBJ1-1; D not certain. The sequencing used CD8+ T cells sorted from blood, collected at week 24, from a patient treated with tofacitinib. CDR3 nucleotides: TGTGCCAGCAGCCAACCAGGAGACACTGAAGCTTTCTTT. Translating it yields CASSQPGDTEAFF. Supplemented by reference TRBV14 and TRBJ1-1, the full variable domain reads EAGVTQFPSHSVIEKGQTVTLRCDPISGHDNLYWYRRVMGKEIKFLLHFVKESKQDESGMPNNRFLAERTGGTYSTLKVQPAELEDSGVYFCASSQPGDTEAFFGQGTRLTVV.